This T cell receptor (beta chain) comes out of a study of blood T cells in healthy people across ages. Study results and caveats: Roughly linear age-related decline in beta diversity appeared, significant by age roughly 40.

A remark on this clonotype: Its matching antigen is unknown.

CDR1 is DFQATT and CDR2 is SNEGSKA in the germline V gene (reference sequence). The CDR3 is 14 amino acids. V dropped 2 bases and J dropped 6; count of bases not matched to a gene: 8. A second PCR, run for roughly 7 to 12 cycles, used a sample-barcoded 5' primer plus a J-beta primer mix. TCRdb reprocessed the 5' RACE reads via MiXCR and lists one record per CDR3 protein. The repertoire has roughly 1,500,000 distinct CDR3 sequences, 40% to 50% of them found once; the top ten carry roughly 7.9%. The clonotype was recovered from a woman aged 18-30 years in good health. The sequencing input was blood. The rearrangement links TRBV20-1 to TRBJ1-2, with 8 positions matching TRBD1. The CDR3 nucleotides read TGCAGTGCTAGACGTGGACAGGGCGGGAATGGCTACACCTTC. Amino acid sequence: CSARRGQGGNGYTF.